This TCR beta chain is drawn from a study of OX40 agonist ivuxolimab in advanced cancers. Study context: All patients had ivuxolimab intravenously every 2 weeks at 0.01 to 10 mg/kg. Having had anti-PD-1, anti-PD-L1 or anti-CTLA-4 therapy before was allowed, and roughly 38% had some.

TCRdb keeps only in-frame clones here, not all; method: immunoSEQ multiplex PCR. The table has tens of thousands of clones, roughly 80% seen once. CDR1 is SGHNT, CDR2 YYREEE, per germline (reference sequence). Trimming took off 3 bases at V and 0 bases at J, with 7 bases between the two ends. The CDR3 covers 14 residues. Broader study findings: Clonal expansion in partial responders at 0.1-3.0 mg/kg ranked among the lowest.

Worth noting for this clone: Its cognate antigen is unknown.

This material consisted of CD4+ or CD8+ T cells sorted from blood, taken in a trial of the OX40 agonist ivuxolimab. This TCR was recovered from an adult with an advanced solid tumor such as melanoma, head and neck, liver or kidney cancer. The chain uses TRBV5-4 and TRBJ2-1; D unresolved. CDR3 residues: CASSSAPSYNEQFF. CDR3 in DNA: TGTGCCAGCAGCTCCGCGCCCTCCTACAATGAGCAGTTCTTC.